The present entry profiles one T cell receptor (beta chain) with its context. As yet, its antigen is unknown. TCRdb reprocessed the RT-PCR reads with MiXCR, giving one entry per CDR3 protein. The top ten hold approximately 3% of the sample, which has hundreds of thousands of distinct CDR3 sequences, more than 15% seen once. The sample is drawn from a study of response to subunit inactivated influenza vaccine. Study observations and caveats: The study's authors posited that every seasonal influenza vaccination enlists few new T cells.

The CDR3 is made up of 15 amino acids. V lost 0 bases, J lost 8 bases, and 16 bases lay in between. Germline CDR1 DFQATT, CDR2 SNEGSKA (reference sequence). This sequence originates from a man in his fifties or sixties who received an inactivated influenza vaccine. The V gene is TRBV20-1, the J gene TRBJ2-2, with a possible D match to TRBD1 (7 bases). Material: CD4+ T cells sorted from PBMCs, obtained about 23 months after vaccination. The CDR3 sequence is CSARDGRGVAGELFF. CDR3 sequence (DNA): TGCAGTGCTAGAGATGGCAGGGGGGTAGCGGGGGAGCTGTTTTTT.